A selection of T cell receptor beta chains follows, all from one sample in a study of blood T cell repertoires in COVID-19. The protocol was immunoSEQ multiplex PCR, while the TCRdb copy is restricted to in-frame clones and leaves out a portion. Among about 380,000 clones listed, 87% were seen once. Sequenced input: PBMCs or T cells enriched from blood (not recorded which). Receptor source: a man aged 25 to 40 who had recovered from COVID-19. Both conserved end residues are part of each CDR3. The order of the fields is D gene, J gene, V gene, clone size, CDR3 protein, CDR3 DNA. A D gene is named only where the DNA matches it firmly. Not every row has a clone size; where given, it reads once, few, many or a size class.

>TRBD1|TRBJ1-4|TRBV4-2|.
CASSTRPGQGAEKLFF
TGTGCCAGCAGCACACGACCGGGCCAGGGGGCGGAAAAACTGTTTTTT
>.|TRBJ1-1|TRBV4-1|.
CASSQVGVPPEAFF
TGCGCCAGCAGCCAAGTCGGGGTCCCCCCTGAAGCTTTCTTT
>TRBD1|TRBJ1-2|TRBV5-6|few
CASSGWTGGPYGYTF
TGTGCCAGCAGCGGATGGACAGGGGGCCCCTATGGCTACACCTTC
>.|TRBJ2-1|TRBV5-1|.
CASSLEAPYNEQFF
TGCGCCAGCAGCTTAGAGGCGCCCTACAATGAGCAGTTCTTC
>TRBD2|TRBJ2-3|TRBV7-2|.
CASSTAGVRTDTQYF
TGTGCCAGCAGCACAGCGGGGGTTCGCACAGATACGCAGTATTTT
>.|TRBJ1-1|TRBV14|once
CASSEKNTEAFF
TGTGCCAGCAGCGAGAAGAACACTGAAGCTTTCTTT
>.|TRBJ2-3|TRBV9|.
CASSVGLTPNTDTQYF
TGTGCCAGCAGCGTAGGACTAACCCCCAACACAGATACGCAGTATTTT
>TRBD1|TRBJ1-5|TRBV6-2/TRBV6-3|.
CASSFTGGGQPQHF
TGTGCCAGCAGTTTTACAGGGGGCGGTCAGCCCCAGCATTTT
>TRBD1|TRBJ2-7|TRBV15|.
CATSRDRQGFGEQYF
TGTGCCACCAGCAGAGATCGACAGGGTTTCGGCGAGCAGTACTTC
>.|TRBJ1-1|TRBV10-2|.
CASRQSGGTEAFF
TGCGCCAGCAGACAGTCGGGGGGGACTGAAGCTTTCTTT
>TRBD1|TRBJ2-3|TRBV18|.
CASSRNRQGSTDTQYF
TGTGCCAGCTCCCGAAATCGACAGGGAAGCACAGATACGCAGTATTTT
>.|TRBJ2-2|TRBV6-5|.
CASSYTAVLNTGELFF
TGTGCCAGCAGTTACACCGCGGTTCTGAACACCGGGGAGCTGTTTTTT
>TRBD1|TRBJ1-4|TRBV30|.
CAWSQRGGRREKLFF
TGTGCCTGGAGTCAAAGAGGGGGCCGGCGGGAAAAACTGTTTTTT
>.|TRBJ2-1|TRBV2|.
CASREGGTPVNNEQFF
TGTGCCAGCAGAGAGGGGGGGACCCCCGTTAACAATGAGCAGTTCTTC
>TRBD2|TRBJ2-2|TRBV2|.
CASRGLAGAPHTGELFF
TGTGCCAGCAGGGGACTAGCGGGGGCCCCCCACACCGGGGAGCTGTTTTTT
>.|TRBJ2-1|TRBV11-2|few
CASSGILYNEQFF
TGTGCCAGCAGCGGCATTTTATACAATGAGCAGTTCTTC
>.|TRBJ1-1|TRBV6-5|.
CASRRGSGTEAFF
TGTGCCAGCCGGCGGGGCTCCGGCACTGAAGCTTTCTTT
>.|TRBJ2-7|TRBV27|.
CASSLGQGSYEQYF
TGTGCCAGCAGTTTAGGCCAGGGGTCCTACGAGCAGTACTTC
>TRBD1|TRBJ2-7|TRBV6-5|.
CASSYDRDTYEQYF
TGTGCCAGCAGTTACGACAGGGATACCTACGAGCAGTACTTC
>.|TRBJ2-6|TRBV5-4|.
CASSLVGAGANVLTF
TGTGCCAGCAGCTTGGTGGGCGCTGGGGCCAACGTCCTGACTTTC
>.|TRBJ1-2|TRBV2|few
CASSERSGGNGYTF
TGTGCCAGCAGTGAAAGGTCGGGAGGTAATGGCTACACCTTC
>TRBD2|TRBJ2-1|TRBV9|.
CASSAQAGALYNEQFF
TGTGCCAGCAGCGCCCAAGCGGGGGCACTCTACAATGAGCAGTTCTTC
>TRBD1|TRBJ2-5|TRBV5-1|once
CASSLTGTGQETQYF
TGCGCCAGCAGCTTGACCGGGACAGGACAAGAGACCCAGTACTTC
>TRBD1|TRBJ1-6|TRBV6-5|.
CATGTANYNSPLHF
TGTGCCACCGGGACAGCTAACTATAATTCACCCCTCCACTTT
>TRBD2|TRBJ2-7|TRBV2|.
CASSDLAGVSYEQYF
TGTGCCAGCAGTGACCTAGCGGGGGTCTCCTACGAGCAGTACTTC
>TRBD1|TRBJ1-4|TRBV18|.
CASSSPRDRGNEKLFF
TGTGCCAGCTCATCGCCCCGGGACAGGGGGAATGAAAAACTGTTTTTT
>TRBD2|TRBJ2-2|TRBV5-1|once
CASSSPNGGMNTGELFF
TGCGCCAGCAGCTCTCCTAACGGGGGGATGAACACCGGGGAGCTGTTTTTT
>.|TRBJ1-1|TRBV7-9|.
CASSSHIVVMNTEAFF
TGTGCCAGCAGCTCCCATATCGTAGTGATGAACACTGAAGCTTTCTTT
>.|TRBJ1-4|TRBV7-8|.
CASSGPLGRGEKLFF
TGTGCCAGCAGCGGGCCGTTGGGGAGGGGAGAAAAACTGTTTTTT
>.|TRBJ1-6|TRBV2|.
CASSESVLSVVPLHF
TGTGCCAGCAGTGAGAGCGTCCTCTCAGTGGTACCCCTCCACTTT
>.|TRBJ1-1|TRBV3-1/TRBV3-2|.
CASSPTGGWDTEAFF
TGTGCCAGCAGCCCGACTGGGGGGTGGGACACTGAAGCTTTCTTT
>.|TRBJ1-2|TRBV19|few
CASSIGRQFGGYTF
TGTGCCAGTAGTATTGGCAGGCAGTTTGGTGGCTACACCTTC
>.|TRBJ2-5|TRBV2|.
CASTVEETQYF
TGTGCCAGCACGGTGGAGGAGACCCAGTACTTC
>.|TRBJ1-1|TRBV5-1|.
CASSPAGTMNTEAFF
TGCGCCAGCAGCCCCGCCGGGACAATGAACACTGAAGCTTTCTTT
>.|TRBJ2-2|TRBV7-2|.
CASSLAGSGTGELFF
TGTGCCAGCAGCTTAGCTGGTAGTGGCACCGGGGAGCTGTTTTTT
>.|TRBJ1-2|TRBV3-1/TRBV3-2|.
CASSQDYGRYGYTF
TGTGCCAGCAGCCAAGACTACGGGAGGTATGGCTACACCTTC
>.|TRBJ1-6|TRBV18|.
CASSRALEPLHF
TGTGCCAGCTCACGGGCCCTTGAACCCCTCCACTTT
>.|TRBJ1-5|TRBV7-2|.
CASARFANQPQHF
TGTGCCAGCGCTAGGTTTGCCAATCAGCCCCAGCATTTT
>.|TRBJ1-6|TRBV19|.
CASSIDRRQTNSPLHF
TGTGCCAGTAGTATAGATCGGAGACAGACAAATTCACCCCTCCACTTT
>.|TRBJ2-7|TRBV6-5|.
CASGTDRRTYEQYF
TGTGCCAGCGGAACCGACAGGCGAACCTACGAGCAGTACTTC
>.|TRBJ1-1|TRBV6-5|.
CASSYSAGRAGGTFF
TGTGCCAGCAGTTACTCGGCGGGAAGGGCTGGAGGGACTTTCTTT
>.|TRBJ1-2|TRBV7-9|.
CASSYREGLGYTF
TGTGCCAGCAGCTACCGGGAGGGGTTGGGCTACACCTTC
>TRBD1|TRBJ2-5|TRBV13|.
CASSLTGLETQYF
TGTGCCAGCAGCCTGACAGGGTTAGAGACCCAGTACTTC
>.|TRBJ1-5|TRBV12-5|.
CASAPSIGNQPQHF
TGTGCTAGTGCCCCCTCTATCGGCAATCAGCCCCAGCATTTT
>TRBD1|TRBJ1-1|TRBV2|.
CASSEEAGGEAFF
TGTGCCAGCAGTGAAGAGGCAGGGGGTGAAGCTTTCTTT
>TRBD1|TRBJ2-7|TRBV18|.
CASSRDRSSYEQYF
TGTGCCAGCTCCCGGGACAGGAGCTCCTACGAGCAGTACTTC
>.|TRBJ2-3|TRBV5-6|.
CASSLIGSRISTDTQYF
TGTGCCAGCAGCTTGATAGGCTCTAGAATTAGCACAGATACGCAGTATTTT